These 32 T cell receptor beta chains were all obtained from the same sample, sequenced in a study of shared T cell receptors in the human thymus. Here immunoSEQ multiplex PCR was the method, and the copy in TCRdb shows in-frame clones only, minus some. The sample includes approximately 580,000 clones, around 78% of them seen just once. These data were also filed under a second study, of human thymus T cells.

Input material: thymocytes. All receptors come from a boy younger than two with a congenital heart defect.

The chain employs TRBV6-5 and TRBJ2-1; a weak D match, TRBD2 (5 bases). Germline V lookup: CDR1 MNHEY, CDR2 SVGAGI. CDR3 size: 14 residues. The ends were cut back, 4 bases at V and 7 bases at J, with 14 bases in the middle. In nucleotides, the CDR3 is TGTGCCAGCAGTTGCGGGCAGAGTGCTAATGAGCAGTTCTTC. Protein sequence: CASSCGQSANEQFF.

In nucleotides, the CDR3 is TGTGCCAGCAGTGAAGGTTGGGGCAGGGAGAACACTGAAGCTTTCTTT. Translating it yields CASSEGWGRENTEAFF. This chain uses TRBV6-1 with TRBJ1-1; weak D call: TRBD1 (5 bases). The CDR3 extends over 16 amino acids. Trimming stripped 1 base from V and 1 base from J, with 13 bases between. The germline V gene has CDR1 MNHNS and CDR2 SASEGT.

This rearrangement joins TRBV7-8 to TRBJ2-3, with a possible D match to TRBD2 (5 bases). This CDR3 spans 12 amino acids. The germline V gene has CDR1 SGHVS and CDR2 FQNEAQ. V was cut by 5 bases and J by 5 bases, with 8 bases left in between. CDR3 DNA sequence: TGTGCCAGCAGCCTACTAGAAGATACGCAGTATTTT. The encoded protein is CASSLLEDTQYF.

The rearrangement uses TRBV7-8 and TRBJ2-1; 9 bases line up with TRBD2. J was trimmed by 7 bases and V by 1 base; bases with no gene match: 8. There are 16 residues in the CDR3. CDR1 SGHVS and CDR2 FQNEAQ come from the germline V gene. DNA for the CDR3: TGTGCCAGCAGCTTAGGTGCGGGAGGGCCAGGGAATGAGCAGTTCTTC. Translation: CASSLGAGGPGNEQFF.

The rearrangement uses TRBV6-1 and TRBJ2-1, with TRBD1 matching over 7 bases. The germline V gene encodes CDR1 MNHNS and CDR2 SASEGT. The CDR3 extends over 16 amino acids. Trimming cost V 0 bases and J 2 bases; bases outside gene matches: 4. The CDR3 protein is CASSEATGYAYNEQFF. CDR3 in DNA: TGTGCCAGCAGTGAAGCGACAGGGTATGCCTACAATGAGCAGTTCTTC.

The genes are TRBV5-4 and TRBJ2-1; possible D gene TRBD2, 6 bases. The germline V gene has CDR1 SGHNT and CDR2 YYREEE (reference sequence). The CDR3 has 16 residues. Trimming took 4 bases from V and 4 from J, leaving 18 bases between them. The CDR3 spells CASSLRLVGGYNEQFF. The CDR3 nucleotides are TGTGCCAGCAGCCTCAGACTAGTTGGTGGATACAATGAGCAGTTCTTC.

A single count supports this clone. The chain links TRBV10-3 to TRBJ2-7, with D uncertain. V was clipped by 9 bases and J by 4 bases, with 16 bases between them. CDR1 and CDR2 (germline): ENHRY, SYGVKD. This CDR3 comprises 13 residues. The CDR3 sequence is CAISGVPGYEQYF. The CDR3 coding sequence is TGTGCCATTTCCGGCGTCCCGGGTTACGAGCAGTACTTC.

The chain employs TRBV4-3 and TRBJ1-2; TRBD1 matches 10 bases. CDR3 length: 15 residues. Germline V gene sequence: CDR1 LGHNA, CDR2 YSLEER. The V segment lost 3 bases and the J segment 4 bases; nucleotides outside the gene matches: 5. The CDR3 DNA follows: TGCGCCAGCAGCCAGGACAGGGGGGATCTCTATGGCTACACCTTC. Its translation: CASSQDRGDLYGYTF.

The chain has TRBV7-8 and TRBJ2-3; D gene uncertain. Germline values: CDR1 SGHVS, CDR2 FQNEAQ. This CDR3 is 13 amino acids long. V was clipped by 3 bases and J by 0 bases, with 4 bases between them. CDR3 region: CASSLASTDTQYF. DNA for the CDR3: TGTGCCAGCAGCTTGGCTAGCACAGATACGCAGTATTTT.

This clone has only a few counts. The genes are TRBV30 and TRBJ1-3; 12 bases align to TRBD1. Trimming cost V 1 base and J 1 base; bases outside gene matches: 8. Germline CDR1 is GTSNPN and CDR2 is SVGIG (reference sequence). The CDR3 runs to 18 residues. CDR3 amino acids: CAWSGGTGGRVSGNTIYF. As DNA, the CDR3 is TGTGCCTGGAGTGGTGGGACAGGGGGCAGGGTATCTGGAAACACCATATATTTT.

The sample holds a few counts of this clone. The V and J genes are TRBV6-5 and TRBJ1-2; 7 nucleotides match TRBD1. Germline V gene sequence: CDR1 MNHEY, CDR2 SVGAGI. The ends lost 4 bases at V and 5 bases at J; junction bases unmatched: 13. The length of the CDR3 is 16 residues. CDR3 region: CASSCGPGQPSYGYTF. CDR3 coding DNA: TGTGCCAGCAGTTGCGGACCGGGACAGCCCTCTTATGGCTACACCTTC.

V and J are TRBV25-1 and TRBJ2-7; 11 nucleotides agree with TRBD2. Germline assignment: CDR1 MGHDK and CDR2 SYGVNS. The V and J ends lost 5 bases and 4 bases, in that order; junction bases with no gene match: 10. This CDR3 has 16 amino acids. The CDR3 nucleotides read TGTGCCAGCAGTCCACTTACCGGGACTAGCGGTTACGAGCAGTACTTC. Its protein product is CASSPLTGTSGYEQYF.

The CDR3 nucleotides read TGTGCCAGCAGTTTAAGGGGGCATTGCGCTGAAGCTTTCTTT. The encoded protein is CASSLRGHCAEAFF. The V gene is TRBV28, the J gene TRBJ1-1; 7 bases are shared with TRBD1. This CDR3 contains 14 residues. J lost 6 bases, V lost 2 bases, and 6 bases had no gene match. CDR1 is MDHEN, CDR2 SYDVKM, per germline.

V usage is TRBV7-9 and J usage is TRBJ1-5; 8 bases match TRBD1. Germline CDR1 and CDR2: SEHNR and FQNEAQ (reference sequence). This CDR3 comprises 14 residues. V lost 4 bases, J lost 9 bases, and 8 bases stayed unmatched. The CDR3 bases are TGTGCCAGCAGCTCCACCAGGACAGGGCGGCCCCAGCATTTT. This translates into CASSSTRTGRPQHF. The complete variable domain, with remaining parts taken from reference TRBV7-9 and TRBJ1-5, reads DTGVSQNPRHKITKRGQNVTFRCDPISEHNRLYWYRQTLGQGPEFLTYFQNEAQLEKSRLLSDRFSAERPKGSFSTLEIQRTEQGDSAMYLCASSSTRTGRPQHFGDGTRLSIL.

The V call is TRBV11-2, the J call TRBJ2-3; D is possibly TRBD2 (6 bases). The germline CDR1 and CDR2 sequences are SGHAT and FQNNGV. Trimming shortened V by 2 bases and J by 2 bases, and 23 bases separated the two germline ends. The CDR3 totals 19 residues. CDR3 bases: TGTGCCAGCAGCTTAAAAATTAGCGGTAGGCGGGAACCCACAGATACGCAGTATTTT. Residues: CASSLKISGRREPTDTQYF.

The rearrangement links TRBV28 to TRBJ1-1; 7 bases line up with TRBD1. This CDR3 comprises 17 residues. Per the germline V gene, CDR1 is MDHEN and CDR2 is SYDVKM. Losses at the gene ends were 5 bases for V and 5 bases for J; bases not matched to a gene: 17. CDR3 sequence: CASSPPLYDRAGTEAFF. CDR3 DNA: TGTGCCAGCAGTCCCCCCCTTTACGACAGGGCAGGGACTGAAGCTTTCTTT.

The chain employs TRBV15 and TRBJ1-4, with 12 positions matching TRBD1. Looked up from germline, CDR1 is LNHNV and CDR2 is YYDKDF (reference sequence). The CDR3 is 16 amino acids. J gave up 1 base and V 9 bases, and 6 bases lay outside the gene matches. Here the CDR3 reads CATGDRGLRTNEKLFF. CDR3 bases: TGTGCCACGGGGGACAGGGGGCTAAGAACTAATGAAAAACTGTTTTTT. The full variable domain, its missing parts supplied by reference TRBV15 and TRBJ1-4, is DAMVIQNPRYQVTQFGKPVTLSCSQTLNHNVMYWYQQKSSQAPKLLFHYYDKDFNNEADTPDNFQSRRPNTSFCFLDIRSPGLGDTAMYLCATGDRGLRTNEKLFFGSGTQLSVL.

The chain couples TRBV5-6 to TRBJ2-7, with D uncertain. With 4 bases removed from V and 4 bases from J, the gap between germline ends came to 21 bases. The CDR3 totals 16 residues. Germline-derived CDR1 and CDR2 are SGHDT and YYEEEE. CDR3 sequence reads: CASSPAGTGVGYEQYF. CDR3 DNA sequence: TGTGCCAGCAGCCCCGCCGGAACCGGCGTCGGGTACGAGCAGTACTTC.

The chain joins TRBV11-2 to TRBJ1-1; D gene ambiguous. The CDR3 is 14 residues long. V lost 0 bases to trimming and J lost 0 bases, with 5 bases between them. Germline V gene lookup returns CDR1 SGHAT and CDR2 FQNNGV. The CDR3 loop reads CASSLEQMNTEAFF. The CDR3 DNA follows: TGTGCCAGCAGCTTAGAACAGATGAACACTGAAGCTTTCTTT.

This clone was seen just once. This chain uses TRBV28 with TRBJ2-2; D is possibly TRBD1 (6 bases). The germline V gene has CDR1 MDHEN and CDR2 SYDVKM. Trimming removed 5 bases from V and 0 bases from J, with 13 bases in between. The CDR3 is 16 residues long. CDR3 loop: CASSLRQVTNTGELFF. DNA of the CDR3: TGTGCCAGCAGTCTCCGACAGGTCACGAACACCGGGGAGCTGTTTTTT.

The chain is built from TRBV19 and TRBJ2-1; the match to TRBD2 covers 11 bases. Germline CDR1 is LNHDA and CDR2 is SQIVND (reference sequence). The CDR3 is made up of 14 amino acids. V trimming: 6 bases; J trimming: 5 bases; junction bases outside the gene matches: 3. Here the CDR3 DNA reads TGTGCCAGTAGAACACTAGCGGGAGACAATGAGCAGTTCTTC. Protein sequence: CASRTLAGDNEQFF.

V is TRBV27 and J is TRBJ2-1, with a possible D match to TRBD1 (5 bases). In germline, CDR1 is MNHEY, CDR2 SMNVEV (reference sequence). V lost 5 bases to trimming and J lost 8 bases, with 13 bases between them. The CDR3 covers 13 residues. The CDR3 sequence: CASSNIRAHEQFF. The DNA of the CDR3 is TGTGCCAGCAGTAATATCAGGGCCCATGAGCAGTTCTTC.

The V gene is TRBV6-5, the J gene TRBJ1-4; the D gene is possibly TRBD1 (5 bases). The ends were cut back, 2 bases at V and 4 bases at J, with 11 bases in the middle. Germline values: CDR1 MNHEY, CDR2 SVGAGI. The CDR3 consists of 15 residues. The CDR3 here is CASSYGGGNNEKLFF. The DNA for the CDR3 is TGTGCCAGCAGTTACGGCGGGGGTAATAATGAAAAACTGTTTTTT.

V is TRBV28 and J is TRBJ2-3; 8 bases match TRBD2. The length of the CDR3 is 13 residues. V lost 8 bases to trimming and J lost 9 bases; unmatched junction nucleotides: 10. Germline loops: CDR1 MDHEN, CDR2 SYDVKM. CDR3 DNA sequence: TGTGCCAGCGTAGTCAGCGGGGGAGGCACGCAGTATTTT. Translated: CASVVSGGGTQYF.

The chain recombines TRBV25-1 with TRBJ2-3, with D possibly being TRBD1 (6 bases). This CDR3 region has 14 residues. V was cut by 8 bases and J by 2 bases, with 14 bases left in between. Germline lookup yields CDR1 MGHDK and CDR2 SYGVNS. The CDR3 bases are TGTGCCAGCGTCCGGGACAACGACACAGATACGCAGTATTTT. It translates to CASVRDNDTDTQYF.

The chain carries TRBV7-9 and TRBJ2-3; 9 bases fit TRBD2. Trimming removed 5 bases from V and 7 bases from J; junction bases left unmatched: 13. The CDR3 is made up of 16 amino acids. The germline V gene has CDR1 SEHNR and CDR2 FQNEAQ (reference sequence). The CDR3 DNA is TGTGCCAGCAGCGCGCCCCTTAGCGGGAGTCCGCATACGCAGTATTTT. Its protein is CASSAPLSGSPHTQYF.

This CDR3 reads CASSAKVGGGDTEAFF. The CDR3 DNA sequence: TGTGCCAGCAGCGCCAAGGTGGGGGGAGGGGACACTGAAGCTTTCTTT. The chain links TRBV9 to TRBJ1-1; D perhaps matches TRBD1 (5 bases). The length of the CDR3 is 16 residues. Looked up from germline, CDR1 is SGDLS and CDR2 is YYNGEE. V was shortened by 3 bases and J by 3 bases, with 18 bases between the two germline ends. Drawing the rest from reference TRBV9 and TRBJ1-1, the complete variable domain is DSGVTQTPKHLITATGQRVTLRCSPRSGDLSVYWYQQSLDQGLQFLIQYYNGEERAKGNILERFSAQQFPDLHSELNLSSLELGDSALYFCASSAKVGGGDTEAFFGQGTRLTVV.

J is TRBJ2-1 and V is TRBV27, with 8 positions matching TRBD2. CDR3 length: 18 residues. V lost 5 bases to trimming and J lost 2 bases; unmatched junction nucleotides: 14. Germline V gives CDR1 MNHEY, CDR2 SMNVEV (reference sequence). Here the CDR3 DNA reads TGTGCCAGCAGTCCCACGACTCTACCAGCGGGAGCCTACAATGAGCAGTTCTTC. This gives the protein CASSPTTLPAGAYNEQFF.

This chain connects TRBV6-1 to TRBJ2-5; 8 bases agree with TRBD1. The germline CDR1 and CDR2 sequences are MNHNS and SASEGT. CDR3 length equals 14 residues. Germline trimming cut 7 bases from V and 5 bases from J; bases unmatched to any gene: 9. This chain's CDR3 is CASTNPGGAETQYF. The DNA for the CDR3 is TGTGCCAGCACCAATCCAGGGGGCGCCGAGACCCAGTACTTC.

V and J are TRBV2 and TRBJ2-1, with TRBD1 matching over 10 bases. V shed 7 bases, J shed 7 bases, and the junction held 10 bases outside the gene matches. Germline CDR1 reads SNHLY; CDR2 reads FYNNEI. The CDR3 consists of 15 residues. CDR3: CASMGEGQGFNEQFF. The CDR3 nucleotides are TGTGCCAGCATGGGAGAGGGACAGGGGTTTAATGAGCAGTTCTTC. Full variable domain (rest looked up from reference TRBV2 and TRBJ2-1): EPEVTQTPSHQVTQMGQEVILRCVPISNHLYFYWYRQILGQKVEFLVSFYNNEISEKSEIFDDQFSVERPDGSNFTLKIRSTKLEDSAMYFCASMGEGQGFNEQFFGPGTRLTVL.

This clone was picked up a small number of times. The CDR3 DNA follows: TGCGCCAGCAGCTTAGAGTTGCGGGAGAGGGCCGGGGAGCTGTTTTTT. Translation: CASSLELRERAGELFF. This chain links TRBV5-1 with TRBJ2-2; TRBD2 matches 7 bases. Looked up from germline, CDR1 is SGHRS and CDR2 is YFSETQ. The J segment lost 6 bases and the V segment lost 2 bases, leaving 10 bases of the junction unmatched. The CDR3 runs to 16 residues.

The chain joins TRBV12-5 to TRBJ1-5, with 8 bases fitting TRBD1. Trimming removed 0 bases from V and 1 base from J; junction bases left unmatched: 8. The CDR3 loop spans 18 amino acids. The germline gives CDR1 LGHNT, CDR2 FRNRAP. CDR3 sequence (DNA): TGTGCTAGTGGTTTGGTCCCGACAGGGGTCAGGAGCAATCAGCCCCAGCATTTT. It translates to CASGLVPTGVRSNQPQHF. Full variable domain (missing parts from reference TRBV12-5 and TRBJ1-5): DARVTQTPRHKVTEMGQEVTMRCQPILGHNTVFWYRQTMMQGLELLAYFRNRAPLDDSGMPKDRFSAEMPDATLATLKIQPSEPRDSAVYFCASGLVPTGVRSNQPQHFGDGTRLSIL.